This passage covers 26 T cell receptor beta chains from one sample sequenced in a study of blood T cell repertoires in COVID-19. The repertoire was sequenced with immunoSEQ multiplex PCR; TCRdb's copy has only in-frame clones and lacks some. The sample includes some 380,000 clones, 90% seen only once; the top ten take roughly 6.8%. The material sequenced was peripheral blood. The receptors were gathered from a man aged 18 to 29 with active or convalescent COVID-19.

The chain uses TRBV19 and TRBJ1-2, with D perhaps matching TRBD1 (6 bases). Trimming stripped 3 bases from V and 8 bases from J, with 19 bases between. CDR1 and CDR2 from the germline V gene are LNHDA and SQIVND (reference sequence). CDR3 length equals 15 residues. The CDR3 region is CASSMQGIGAAGYTF. CDR3 DNA: TGTGCCAGTAGTATGCAGGGGATTGGGGCGGCCGGCTACACCTTC.

The V gene is TRBV11-1, the J gene TRBJ2-7; D is perhaps TRBD2 (6 bases). Per germline, CDR1 SGHAT and CDR2 FQDESV (reference sequence). The CDR3 totals 14 residues. Trimming pared 3 bases from V and 0 bases from J, leaving 9 bases between. The CDR3 coding sequence is TGTGCCAGCAGCTTGGGGGGAACCTCCTACGAGCAGTACTTC. Encoded protein: CASSLGGTSYEQYF.

The chain employs TRBV10-3 and TRBJ1-2; D perhaps matches TRBD1 (5 bases). Germline lookup yields CDR1 ENHRY and CDR2 SYGVKD. The CDR3 consists of 13 residues. Trimming removed 2 bases at V and 7 bases at J, with 11 bases between. The CDR3 sequence: CAISEGRGSGYTF. DNA for the CDR3: TGTGCCATCAGTGAGGGTAGGGGTTCTGGCTACACCTTC.

About this clone itself: Other nucleotide sequences from this sample produce the same CDR3. This sequence joins TRBV24-1 and TRBJ2-1; the D gene is possibly TRBD1 (6 bases). The CDR3 loop spans 15 amino acids. The ends were cut back, 4 bases at V and 4 bases at J, with 13 bases in the middle. Germline lookup yields CDR1 KGHDR and CDR2 SFDVKD. CDR3 residues: CATSDPGQPYNEQFF. Here the CDR3 DNA reads TGTGCCACCAGTGACCCAGGACAGCCATACAATGAGCAGTTCTTC.

This chain uses TRBV7-9 with TRBJ1-5, with TRBD1 identical over 7 bases. CDR3 size: 12 residues. After removal of 1 base from V and 10 bases from J, the junction contained 1 base not matched to a gene. Per the germline V gene, CDR1 is SEHNR and CDR2 is FQNEAQ (reference sequence). DNA of the CDR3: TGTGCCAGCAGCTTAGAGGGGGCCCCCCAGCATTTT. Its translation is CASSLEGAPQHF.

This sequence joins TRBV7-2 and TRBJ2-5; 9 bases agree with TRBD2. CDR1 SGHTA and CDR2 FQGNSA come from the germline V gene. CDR3 size: 14 residues. V lost 5 bases and J lost 1; bases outside the gene matches: 2. CDR3 in amino acids: CASSPSGIQETQYF. CDR3 nucleotides: TGTGCCAGCAGCCCTAGCGGGATCCAAGAGACCCAGTACTTC.

The rearrangement links TRBV4-3 to TRBJ2-7; 7 nucleotides line up with TRBD2. Unmatched junction bases numbered 2, after V lost 1 base and J lost 2 bases. This CDR3 comprises 14 residues. Germline lookup yields CDR1 LGHNA and CDR2 YSLEER. The CDR3 bases are TGCGCCAGCAGCCAAGCCGGGGGGACCTACGAGCAGTACTTC. Protein sequence: CASSQAGGTYEQYF.

Regarding this clone: The germline gene is not matched at one end of the junction; a read error may be the cause. This rearrangement joins TRBV19 to TRBJ1-1; D perhaps matches TRBD1 (5 bases). Germline V gene sequence: CDR1 LNHDA, CDR2 SQIVND (reference sequence). CDR3 length: 13 amino acids. The CDR3 DNA follows: TGTGCCAGTAGTAGCAGACAGATCACTCAAGCTTTCTTT. Encoded protein: CASSSRQITQAFF.

V usage is TRBV15 and J usage is TRBJ2-7; the match to TRBD2 covers 7 bases. The V segment lost 0 bases and the J segment 0 bases; nucleotides outside the gene matches: 5. The CDR3 covers 16 residues. In germline, CDR1 is LNHNV, CDR2 YYDKDF (reference sequence). The DNA of the CDR3 is TGTGCCACCAGCAGAGAGAGACTAGCAATCTCCTACGAGCAGTACTTC. Encoded protein: CATSRERLAISYEQYF.

The V gene is TRBV28, the J gene TRBJ2-4; 11 nucleotides line up with TRBD2. The CDR3 spans 16 residues. Trimming removed 4 bases from V and 2 bases from J; junction bases left unmatched: 4. The germline gives CDR1 MDHEN, CDR2 SYDVKM. The CDR3 DNA is TGTGCCAGCAGTTCACTAGCGGGAGTCCCCAAAAACATTCAGTACTTC. Amino acid sequence: CASSSLAGVPKNIQYF.

The chain joins TRBV4-1 to TRBJ2-7, with TRBD2 as a possible D gene (5 bases). Trimming took 4 bases from V and 7 from J, leaving 17 bases between them. Per the germline V gene, CDR1 is MGHRA and CDR2 is YSYEKL. The CDR3 loop spans 14 amino acids. This CDR3 reads CASSPSGVKREQYF. CDR3 nucleotide sequence: TGCGCCAGCAGCCCCTCCGGGGTAAAAAGAGAGCAGTACTTC.

The CDR3 sequence is CASSQGGTGYTF. CDR3 coding DNA: TGTGCCAGCAGCCAAGGGGGTACTGGCTACACCTTC. The chain couples TRBV6-5 to TRBJ1-2, with TRBD1 as a possible D gene (6 bases). CDR1 is MNHEY, CDR2 SVGAGI, per germline. This CDR3 comprises 12 residues. V gave up 6 bases and J gave up 7 bases, with 12 bases separating them.

The genes are TRBV21-1 and TRBJ2-7; the tabulated D call, TRBD2, remains unverified against the DNA. TRBV21-1 corresponds to a pseudogene. The CDR3 runs 19 residues. CDR3 coding DNA: TGTGCCAGCAGCATGTCCCCGCCGGCTGCGGTCCTGCTGGGCTACGAGCAGTACTTC. Translated, it gives CASSMSPPAAVLLGYEQYF.

The V call is TRBV12-5, the J call TRBJ2-3, with TRBD2 identical over 14 bases. The CDR3 loop spans 17 amino acids. The germline V gene has CDR1 LGHNT and CDR2 FRNRAP. V lost 2 bases, J lost 4 bases, and 5 bases stayed unmatched. The CDR3 loop reads CASGLMGLAGEADTQYF. Here the CDR3 DNA reads TGTGCTAGTGGTTTGATGGGACTAGCGGGAGAGGCAGATACGCAGTATTTT.

The chain joins TRBV5-1 to TRBJ1-4, with TRBD1 as a possible D gene (5 bases). Trimming pared 3 bases from V and 6 bases from J, leaving 12 bases between. CDR1 and CDR2 from the germline V gene are SGHRS and YFSETQ. The CDR3 consists of 14 residues. The CDR3 DNA is TGCGCCAGCAGCTCCGGCAGGGTGGATGAAAAACTGTTTTTT. This gives the protein CASSSGRVDEKLFF.

CDR3 sequence: CASSRVGGEAFF. The DNA for the CDR3 is TGTGCCAGCAGCAGAGTAGGGGGTGAAGCTTTCTTT. The gene calls are TRBV6-6 and TRBJ1-1; tentatively, D is TRBD1 (6 bases). Germline-derived CDR1 and CDR2 are MNHNY and SVGAGI (reference sequence). The V end was cut by 6 bases, the J end by 7 bases, with 12 bases between. CDR3 length equals 12 residues.

The CDR3: CASSPGVVYEQYF. The CDR3 DNA follows: TGTGCCAGCAGCCCGGGAGTCGTGTACGAGCAGTACTTC. The chain links TRBV7-3 to TRBJ2-7; tentatively, D is TRBD2 (6 bases). CDR3 length equals 13 residues. Deletions cut 5 bases from V and 4 bases from J, with 12 bases between. Germline CDR1 SGHTA, CDR2 FQGTGA.

The chain recombines TRBV28 with TRBJ1-2; 9 nucleotides agree with TRBD1. The CDR3 is 17 residues long. V dropped 5 bases and J dropped 4; count of bases not matched to a gene: 14. CDR1 MDHEN and CDR2 SYDVKM come from the germline V gene. The CDR3 nucleotides are TGTGCCAGCAGTAGCCCGGGACAGGGATCCCCGGCCTATGGCTACACCTTC. It specifies CASSSPGQGSPAYGYTF.

The table lists this clone with a count of one. V usage is TRBV28 and J usage is TRBJ2-3; 8 bases line up with TRBD2. CDR1 is MDHEN, CDR2 SYDVKM, per germline. This CDR3 spans 19 amino acids. Trimming at V came to 3 bases and at J to 2 bases, leaving 16 bases not matched to a gene. The chain's CDR3 is CASSFRPGSGVSHTDTQYF. The CDR3 DNA follows: TGTGCCAGCAGTTTCCGCCCTGGTAGCGGGGTCAGCCACACAGATACGCAGTATTTT. Using reference TRBV28 and TRBJ2-3 for the parts outside the CDR3, the full variable domain is DVKVTQSSRYLVKRTGEKVFLECVQDMDHENMFWYRQDPGLGLRLIYFSYDVKMKEKGDIPEGYSVSREKKERFSLILESASTNQTSMYLCASSFRPGSGVSHTDTQYFGPGTRLTVL.

In regard to this clone: Other DNA variants within this sample encode the same CDR3. The chain combines TRBV6-1 with TRBJ1-2; D is unresolved. The V and J ends lost 2 bases and 5 bases respectively, with 6 bases between them. The length of the CDR3 is 12 residues. From germline, CDR1 is MNHNS and CDR2 SASEGT. This chain's CDR3 is CASSEPGYGYTF. The CDR3 DNA is TGTGCCAGCAGTGAACCCGGGTATGGCTACACCTTC.

The chain couples TRBV24-1 to TRBJ2-3; D remains unclear. Germline V gene data show CDR1 as KGHDR and CDR2 as SFDVKD. Trimming removed 7 bases from V and 3 bases from J, with 10 bases in between. The CDR3 runs to 13 residues. CDR3 DNA: TGTGCCACCAGGTCGCCCTATACAGATACGCAGTATTTT. Translating it yields CATRSPYTDTQYF.

The chain is built from TRBV7-7 and TRBJ2-7; 10 bases agree with TRBD2. Germline V gene data show CDR1 as SSHAT and CDR2 as FNYEAQ (reference sequence). The CDR3 extends over 16 amino acids. V lost 5 bases to trimming and J lost 4 bases; unmatched junction nucleotides: 11. The chain's CDR3 is CASSPMGSSGGYEQYF. DNA for the CDR3: TGTGCCAGCAGCCCAATGGGGTCTAGCGGGGGTTACGAGCAGTACTTC. Drawing the rest from reference TRBV7-7 and TRBJ2-7, the complete variable domain is GAGVSQSPRYKVTKRGQDVTLRCDPISSHATLYWYQQALGQGPEFLTYFNYEAQPDKSGLPSDRFSAERPEGSISTLTIQRTEQRDSAMYRCASSPMGSSGGYEQYFGPGTRLTVT.

This chain joins TRBV3-1 (or the pseudogene TRBV3-2) and TRBJ1-2; TRBD1 matches 7 bases. The V gene's germline CDR1 is LGHDT and CDR2 YNNKEL (reference sequence). The J segment lost 0 bases and the V segment lost 3 bases, leaving 4 bases of the junction unmatched. This CDR3 is 15 amino acids long. The CDR3 reads CASSQTGQSNYGYTF. CDR3 DNA: TGTGCCAGCAGCCAGACGGGACAGTCTAACTATGGCTACACCTTC.

A single count supports this clone. The chain combines TRBV7-2 with TRBJ2-2; 8 bases agree with TRBD1. The CDR3 is 15 amino acids. Germline V CDR1 and CDR2: SGHTA, FQGNSA. V was clipped by 0 bases and J by 4 bases; unmatched bases: 1. The CDR3 coding sequence is TGTGCCAGCAGCTTAGCTGGACAGGGCACCGGGGAGCTGTTTTTT. Encoded protein: CASSLAGQGTGELFF.

With respect to this clone: At one end the junction does not follow the germline gene, possibly because of a read error. The DNA for the CDR3 is TGCGCCAGCAGCCAAGATCGTGGGCAGAACTCTGGGGCCAACGTGCTGACTTTC. Its translation is CASSQDRGQNSGANVLTF. The chain employs TRBV4-1 and TRBJ2-6; perhaps TRBD1 as D (5 bases). CDR1 and CDR2 from the germline V gene are MGHRA and YSYEKL. This CDR3 spans 18 amino acids.

This chain links TRBV4-1 with TRBJ2-5; D remains ambiguous. The CDR3 spans 13 residues. Per germline, CDR1 MGHRA and CDR2 YSYEKL. V lost 1 base to trimming and J lost 5 bases, with 8 bases between them. CDR3 nucleotides: TGCGCCAGCAGCCAAGTGGAGAGTGAGACCCAGTACTTC. Translation gives CASSQVESETQYF.